A single sample is the source of the 4 T cell receptor beta chains below, sequenced in a study of T cell clones after liver transplantation. This table comes from immunoSEQ multiplex PCR, and its TCRdb copy is limited to in-frame clones, with some not included. The sample carries around 60,000 clones, over 55% recorded once. This sample comprised CD4+ T cells from blood, obtained before liver transplant. These receptor sequences come from a human donor who received a liver transplant.

The sample holds a few counts of this clone. The rearrangement links TRBV30 to TRBJ1-2; maybe TRBD1 (5 bases). Trimming removed 2 bases at V and 8 bases at J, with 18 bases between. There are 14 residues in the CDR3. Looked up from germline, CDR1 is GTSNPN and CDR2 is SVGIG (reference sequence). The CDR3 protein is CAWSRVLTGRGYTF. The CDR3 nucleotides read TGTGCCTGGAGTAGGGTCCTTACAGGCCGGGGCTACACCTTC.

V and J are TRBV9 and TRBJ2-3, with TRBD2 identical over 13 bases. The CDR3 sequence is 16 residues long. The germline CDR1 and CDR2 sequences are SGDLS and YYNGEE. V gave up 4 bases and J gave up 5 bases; unmatched junction bases: 7. The CDR3 nucleotides read TGTGCCAGCAGCCCCCCGGGACTAGCGGGGCAAGATACGCAGTATTTT. This sequence encodes CASSPPGLAGQDTQYF.

This clone was seen once. The chain recombines TRBV7-8 with TRBJ1-1; no clear D. This CDR3 has 13 residues. Looked up from germline, CDR1 is SGHVS and CDR2 is FQNEAQ. The germline V and J ends were trimmed by 2 bases and 1 base, with 5 bases remaining between them. CDR3 nucleotides: TGTGCCAGCAGCTTACACTCGAACACTGAAGCTTTCTTT. It codes for CASSLHSNTEAFF.

As concerns this clone: This specimen includes other DNA sequences encoding the same CDR3. The CDR3 reads CASSPPRGRDSPLHF. As DNA, the CDR3 is TGTGCCAGCAGCCCCCCCAGGGGGCGAGACTCACCCCTCCACTTT. The chain recombines TRBV7-9 with TRBJ1-6, with 8 bases identical to TRBD1. The V gene's germline CDR1 is SEHNR and CDR2 FQNEAQ (reference sequence). The CDR3 has 15 residues. Unmatched junction bases numbered 10, after V lost 5 bases and J lost 10 bases.